The present T cell receptor beta chain was sequenced within a study of T cell responses to AZD1222 COVID-19 vaccine. Study information: Second doses that came at about 4 or about 12 weeks were put together.

General study results and limits: Donors were mostly white British, more females; clonal diversity possibly underestimated.

The table came from immunoSEQ multiplex PCR; TCRdb's copy has only in-frame clones and leaves some out. Counted here are approximately 140,000 clones, around 90% occurring once; the ten biggest clones make up roughly 5.6%. Notes on this clone: Its specificity is not known.

This material consisted of peripheral blood, taken on day 0 of AZD1222 vaccination. The receptor comes from an adult in good health.

This CDR3 is CSVDGGVDGNTIYF. The CDR3 DNA is TGCAGCGTTGACGGCGGGGTAGATGGAAACACCATATATTTT. The chain uses TRBV29-1 and TRBJ1-3; D unclear. The V end was cut by 3 bases, the J end by 3 bases, with 12 bases between. In germline, CDR1 is SQVTM, CDR2 ANQGSEA. CDR3 length: 14 amino acids.